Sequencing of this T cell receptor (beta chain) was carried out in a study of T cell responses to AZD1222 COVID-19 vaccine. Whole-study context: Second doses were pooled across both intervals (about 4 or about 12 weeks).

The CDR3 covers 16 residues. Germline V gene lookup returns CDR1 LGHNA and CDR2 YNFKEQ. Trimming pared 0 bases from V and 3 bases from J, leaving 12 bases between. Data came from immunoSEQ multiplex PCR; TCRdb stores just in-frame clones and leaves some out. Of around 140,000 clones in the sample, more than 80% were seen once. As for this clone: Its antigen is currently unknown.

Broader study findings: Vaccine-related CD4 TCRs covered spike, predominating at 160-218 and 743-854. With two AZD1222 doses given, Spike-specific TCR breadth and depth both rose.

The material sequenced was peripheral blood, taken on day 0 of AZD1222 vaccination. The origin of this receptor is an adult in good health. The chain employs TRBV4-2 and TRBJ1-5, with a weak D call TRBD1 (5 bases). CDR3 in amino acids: CASSQDADSLNQPQHF. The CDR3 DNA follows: TGTGCCAGCAGCCAAGATGCCGACAGTCTCAATCAGCCCCAGCATTTT.